The 23 T cell receptor beta chains reported below all come from one sample, sequenced in a study of CD8 T cells in ankylosing spondylitis. Each CDR3 protein gets one entry after TCRdb re-called the 5' RACE reads with MiXCR. The table lists 190,000 or so distinct CDR3 sequences, around 13% of them singletons, with 16% in the top ten. Sequenced material: blood, either unsorted or a sorted T cell fraction (not recorded which). Every receptor here comes from a male donor with ankylosing spondylitis or in good health (not recorded which).

V and J are TRBV20-1 and TRBJ2-2, with a tentative D call TRBD1 (6 bases). The CDR3 length is 15 residues. Germline V gene sequence: CDR1 DFQATT, CDR2 SNEGSKA (reference sequence). V lost 2 bases, J lost 0 bases, and 10 bases lay in between. The DNA of the CDR3 is TGCAGTGCTAGAAAGGGGGAGACGAACACCGGGGAGCTGTTTTTT. Protein: CSARKGETNTGELFF.

This clonotype was picked up a small number of times. V is TRBV4-1 and J is TRBJ2-1; the match to TRBD2 covers 9 bases. Looked up from germline, CDR1 is MGHRA and CDR2 is YSYEKL. V shed 1 base, J shed 4 bases, and the junction held 14 bases outside the gene matches. CDR3 size: 19 residues. The CDR3 nucleotides read TGCGCCAGCAGCCAAGCTGGAGATAGCGGGGGCTCACTATACAATGAGCAGTTCTTC. Residues: CASSQAGDSGGSLYNEQFF.

This chain links TRBV6-5 with TRBJ2-2; the match to TRBD1 covers 8 bases. J was trimmed by 6 bases and V by 0 bases; bases with no gene match: 3. CDR1 is MNHEY, CDR2 SVGAGI, per germline. This CDR3 has 15 residues. The CDR3 nucleotides are TGTGCCAGCAGTTACTCGATACAGGGGGCCGGGGAGCTGTTTTTT. Its protein is CASSYSIQGAGELFF.

The J gene is TRBJ2-3, the V gene TRBV7-6, with 9 bases identical to TRBD1. The CDR3 has 17 amino acids. Germline CDR1 SGHVS, CDR2 FNYEAQ. V lost 5 bases to trimming and J lost 4 bases; unmatched junction nucleotides: 13. CDR3 DNA: TGTGCCAGCAGCGGACCCCGGGACAGGGTAAAACCAGATACGCAGTATTTT. It is translated as CASSGPRDRVKPDTQYF.

This clonotype has at least ten counts. The chain joins TRBV4-2 to TRBJ2-7; 10 positions agree with TRBD2. This CDR3 comprises 17 residues. The germline CDR1 and CDR2 sequences are LGHNA and YNFKEQ. With V trimmed by 0 bases and J by 3 bases, 8 bases remained unmatched. The chain's CDR3 is CASSQDFSGGAVYEQYF. The CDR3 DNA reads TGTGCCAGCAGCCAAGATTTCAGCGGGGGGGCGGTCTACGAGCAGTACTTC.

V gene TRBV29-1 combines with J gene TRBJ1-2; D is perhaps TRBD1 (5 bases). Trimming shortened V by 5 bases and J by 4 bases, and 11 bases separated the two germline ends. Germline V lookup: CDR1 SQVTM, CDR2 ANQGSEA. This CDR3 is built from 12 residues. The CDR3 DNA follows: TGCAGCGTTTCAGGGATCGTCTATGGCTACACCTTC. Residues: CSVSGIVYGYTF.

The gene calls are TRBV7-9 and TRBJ2-5; D unresolved. Germline CDR1 SEHNR, CDR2 FQNEAQ (reference sequence). Trimming removed 6 bases at V and 5 bases at J, with 13 bases between. The CDR3 extends over 13 amino acids. CDR3 DNA: TGTGCCAGCAGGCCCGGGCGTGGGGAGACCCAGTACTTC. Its translation is CASRPGRGETQYF.

Here the CDR3 DNA reads TGCGCCAGCAGCTCCTGGACATCATCCTACAATGAGCAGTTCTTC. It is translated as CASSSWTSSYNEQFF. This chain uses TRBV5-1 with TRBJ2-1; the D gene is possibly TRBD1 (5 bases). Germline loops: CDR1 SGHRS, CDR2 YFSETQ. V was pared by 3 bases and J by 1 base, with 11 bases between. The CDR3 sequence is 15 residues long.

The J gene is TRBJ2-3, the V gene TRBV12-3 or TRBV12-4; D not certain. The ends were cut back, 5 bases at V and 7 bases at J, with 7 bases in the middle. The CDR3 sequence is 11 residues long. For the CDR3, the DNA is TGTGCCAGCAGTACCGACTATACGCAGTATTTT. Its translation is CASSTDYTQYF.

This clonotype was counted a few times. The chain carries TRBV7-9 and TRBJ2-3, with unresolved D. The CDR3 loop spans 10 amino acids. Germline assignment: CDR1 SEHNR and CDR2 FQNEAQ (reference sequence). Between the trimmed V and J ends, which lost 8 bases and 5 bases, there was a span of 5 bases. The chain's CDR3 is CASLGDTQYF. DNA of the CDR3: TGTGCCAGCCTAGGAGATACGCAGTATTTT.

The chain combines TRBV27 with TRBJ1-1; D might be TRBD1 (5 bases). The V end was cut by 6 bases, the J end by 4 bases, with 15 bases between. CDR3 size: 14 residues. The germline V gene has CDR1 MNHEY and CDR2 SMNVEV (reference sequence). The CDR3 DNA is TGTGCCAGCAGCCTCGGGGGTTTGAGCACTGAAGCTTTCTTT. This translates into CASSLGGLSTEAFF.

The chain is built from TRBV2 and TRBJ2-2; D call uncertain. Trimming took 4 bases from V and 0 from J, leaving 9 bases between them. There are 15 residues in the CDR3. Germline V lookup: CDR1 SNHLY, CDR2 FYNNEI. CDR3 protein: CASSGGTTNTGELFF. DNA of the CDR3: TGTGCCAGCAGTGGAGGCACCACGAACACCGGGGAGCTGTTTTTT.

This sequence joins TRBV30 and TRBJ2-1; TRBD1 agrees at 10 bases. Trimming removed 2 bases from V and 8 bases from J; junction bases left unmatched: 18. The CDR3 totals 18 residues. CDR1 and CDR2 (germline): GTSNPN, SVGIG (reference sequence). This chain's CDR3 is CAWSPYWPGTGDLDEQFF. CDR3 in DNA: TGTGCCTGGAGTCCCTACTGGCCCGGGACAGGGGACCTCGATGAGCAGTTCTTC.

This clonotype was detected ten times or more. J is TRBJ1-1 and V is TRBV27, with a tentative D call TRBD1 (5 bases). Germline V CDR1 and CDR2: MNHEY, SMNVEV (reference sequence). Trimming took 5 bases from V and 1 from J, leaving 11 bases between them. The CDR3 has 14 residues. This chain's CDR3 is CASSEVGGNTEAFF. The CDR3 DNA is TGTGCCAGCAGTGAGGTGGGGGGGAACACTGAAGCTTTCTTT.

The genes are TRBV21-1 and TRBJ1-2. TRBV21-1 is flagged as a pseudogene. The CDR3 sequence is 12 residues long. The CDR3 region is CASRVETYGYTF. CDR3 sequence (DNA): TGTGCCAGCAGAGTCGAAACCTATGGCTACACCTTC.

This clonotype has more than one count but fewer than ten. This sequence joins TRBV15 and TRBJ2-3; TRBD2 aligns across 11 bases. The CDR3 runs to 17 residues. Germline V gene sequence: CDR1 LNHNV, CDR2 YYDKDF (reference sequence). Trimming took 3 bases from V and 4 from J; bases not matched to a gene: 9. The CDR3 DNA is TGTGCCACCAGCAGGTCGATCTTAGCGGGAGGGGCAGATACGCAGTATTTT. Protein product: CATSRSILAGGADTQYF.

The chain joins TRBV6-1 to TRBJ2-7; D gene uncertain. This CDR3 is 14 amino acids long. V was clipped by 7 bases and J by 5 bases, with 18 bases between them. Germline V gene lookup returns CDR1 MNHNS and CDR2 SASEGT. The CDR3 loop is CASTQAGPRDEQYF. CDR3 nucleotide sequence: TGTGCCAGCACTCAAGCCGGGCCAAGGGACGAGCAGTACTTC.

The table lists this clonotype with many counts. The chain links TRBV29-1 to TRBJ2-1; D gene unclear. Germline values: CDR1 SQVTM, CDR2 ANQGSEA. V was pared by 0 bases and J by 12 bases, with 12 bases between. The CDR3 sequence is 12 residues long. The CDR3 sequence: CSVEEALPGQFF. DNA for the CDR3: TGCAGCGTTGAAGAGGCCCTGCCGGGGCAGTTCTTC.

This chain connects TRBV7-9 to TRBJ2-5; 11 positions match TRBD2. Per the germline V gene, CDR1 is SEHNR and CDR2 is FQNEAQ (reference sequence). The CDR3 has 16 residues. Trimming removed 2 bases from V and 3 bases from J; junction bases left unmatched: 5. The CDR3 spells CASSLLTSGVEETQYF. CDR3 bases: TGTGCCAGCAGCTTATTGACTAGCGGGGTGGAAGAGACCCAGTACTTC.

This clonotype was found many times. The chain uses TRBV5-1 and TRBJ2-7, with 10 bases fitting TRBD1. The CDR3 loop spans 14 amino acids. V gave up 3 bases and J gave up 7 bases; unmatched junction bases: 7. Germline lookup yields CDR1 SGHRS and CDR2 YFSETQ. CDR3 amino acids: CASSSGQGIREQYF. CDR3 nucleotide sequence: TGCGCCAGCAGCTCGGGACAGGGGATCAGGGAGCAGTACTTC.

In its sample, this clonotype was seen a few times. The chain is built from TRBV20-1 and TRBJ2-1; possibly TRBD1 for D (5 bases). CDR3 size: 14 residues. Trimming removed 7 bases at V and 0 bases at J, with 13 bases between. From germline, CDR1 is DFQATT and CDR2 SNEGSKA (reference sequence). CDR3 amino acids: CSVRGSSSYNEQFF. CDR3 coding DNA: TGCAGTGTAAGGGGCTCGAGCTCCTACAATGAGCAGTTCTTC.

The chain is built from TRBV19 and TRBJ2-1; D not certain. The CDR3 length is 17 residues. Trimming cost V 8 bases and J 0 bases, with 20 bases left between them. The germline CDR1 and CDR2 sequences are LNHDA and SQIVND (reference sequence). The CDR3 sequence is CASQRWGFMSSYNEQFF. Written as DNA, the CDR3 is TGTGCCAGTCAAAGGTGGGGATTTATGTCCTCCTACAATGAGCAGTTCTTC.

This clonotype has a handful of counts. This chain connects TRBV11-2 to TRBJ2-5; 9 positions agree with TRBD2. Germline V gene sequence: CDR1 SGHAT, CDR2 FQNNGV. This CDR3 contains 15 residues. The J segment lost 1 base and the V segment lost 4 bases, leaving 4 bases of the junction unmatched. CDR3 DNA: TGTGCCAGCAGCTCTGAGCGGGGGGTCCAAGAGACCCAGTACTTC. Translation: CASSSERGVQETQYF.